This T cell receptor (beta chain) came from a study of T-cell reconstitution after alpha-beta-depleted transplantation in children. The library targeted TCRbeta and was prepared with unique molecular identifiers. TCRdb re-called the PCR reads with MiXCR, one entry per CDR3 protein. Among hundreds of thousands of distinct CDR3 sequences listed, roughly 16% were seen once. The germline V and J ends were trimmed by 5 bases and 3 bases, with 8 bases remaining between them. This CDR3 region has 12 residues. Germline V lookup: CDR1 SEHNR, CDR2 FQNEAQ (reference sequence). This clonotype was detected ten times or more.

The clonotype originates from a male patient aged 5 to 17 who had a stem cell transplant for acute lymphoblastic leukemia, so the T cells may come from the graft donor. The material was PBMCs, mostly from graft donor cells, obtained 360 days after TCRalphabeta/CD19-depleted stem cell transplant. The genes are TRBV7-9 and TRBJ2-7, with a tentative D call TRBD2 (6 bases). CDR3 sequence: CASSTGLYEQYF. The DNA of the CDR3 is TGTGCCAGCAGCACGGGACTCTACGAGCAGTACTTC.